The 32 T cell receptor beta chains given below trace back to one sample, sequenced in a study of blood T cell repertoires in COVID-19. TCRdb's copy holds only in-frame clones and misses some; the assay was immunoSEQ multiplex PCR. This sample has about 210,000 clones; 80% to 85% occur once, and the top ten carry about 10%. The specimen sequenced was peripheral blood. The receptors shown here come from a woman older than 75 with COVID-19, enrolled during active disease.

The gene calls are TRBV19 and TRBJ2-3; TRBD2 aligns across 10 bases. This CDR3 contains 15 residues. J was trimmed by 1 base and V by 5 bases; bases with no gene match: 3. Looked up from germline, CDR1 is LNHDA and CDR2 is SQIVND (reference sequence). The CDR3 loop reads CASSLGTSGTDTQYF. The CDR3 DNA sequence: TGTGCCAGTAGTCTCGGGACTAGCGGCACAGATACGCAGTATTTT.

The rearrangement uses TRBV18 and TRBJ2-3; TRBD2 might be the D (5 bases). Germline assignment: CDR1 KGHSH and CDR2 LQKENI. The CDR3 loop spans 14 amino acids. The V and J ends lost 6 bases and 4 bases respectively, with 14 bases between them. CDR3 bases: TGTGCCAGCTCTCCTCTAGCATCCCCAGATACGCAGTATTTT. It yields the protein CASSPLASPDTQYF.

The chain couples TRBV3-1 (or the pseudogene TRBV3-2) to TRBJ2-3, with a tentative D call TRBD1 (6 bases). Trimming pared 3 bases from V and 3 bases from J, leaving 10 bases between. CDR1 is LGHDT and CDR2 is YNNKEL in the germline V gene (reference sequence). CDR3 length: 14 residues. CDR3 amino acids: CASSHRGVTDTQYF. CDR3 DNA sequence: TGTGCCAGCAGCCACAGGGGAGTTACAGATACGCAGTATTTT.

CDR3 DNA: TGTGCCAGCAGCTCGGACAGAAACAATGAGCAGTTCTTC. As protein: CASSSDRNNEQFF. The chain links TRBV5-6 to TRBJ2-1; a possible D gene is TRBD1 (6 bases). This CDR3 contains 13 residues. Looked up from germline, CDR1 is SGHDT and CDR2 is YYEEEE. The V gene lost 3 bases and the J gene lost 5 bases, with 9 bases spanning the gap.

V and J are TRBV7-8 and TRBJ2-3, with D tentatively TRBD1 (5 bases). Germline CDR1 SGHVS, CDR2 FQNEAQ. V was cut by 1 base and J by 4 bases, with 15 bases left in between. The CDR3 runs 16 residues. The CDR3 loop reads CASSLVPGKSADTQYF. CDR3 in DNA: TGTGCCAGCAGCTTAGTCCCAGGGAAGAGCGCAGATACGCAGTATTTT. Looking up the rest from reference TRBV7-8 and TRBJ2-3 gives the full variable domain: GAGVSQSPRYKVAKRGQDVALRCDPISGHVSLFWYQQALGQGPEFLTYFQNEAQLDKSGLPSDRFFAERPEGSVSTLKIQRTQQEDSAVYLCASSLVPGKSADTQYFGPGTRLTVL.

The rearrangement uses TRBV4-1 and TRBJ2-4; 7 bases align to TRBD1. J gave up 8 bases and V 3 bases, and 10 bases lay outside the gene matches. The CDR3 spans 15 residues. The germline V gene has CDR1 MGHRA and CDR2 YSYEKL. For the CDR3, the DNA is TGCGCCAGCAGCCAGACCTTTGACAGGGTCCACATTCAGTACTTC. It yields the protein CASSQTFDRVHIQYF.

The chain couples TRBV5-1 to TRBJ2-5, with 8 positions matching TRBD2. The junction had 8 bases not matched to a gene; V was cut back by 4 bases and J by 0 bases. The CDR3 consists of 16 residues. The germline gives CDR1 SGHRS, CDR2 YFSETQ. CDR3 residues: CASSMTSVLYQETQYF. The CDR3 nucleotides are TGCGCCAGCAGCATGACTAGCGTCCTGTACCAAGAGACCCAGTACTTC.

The chain links TRBV27 to TRBJ2-7; 8 bases align to TRBD1. Germline V CDR1 and CDR2: MNHEY, SMNVEV (reference sequence). V dropped 4 bases and J dropped 6; count of bases not matched to a gene: 2. This CDR3 region has 12 residues. The CDR3 here is CASSWTGSEQYF. Written as DNA, the CDR3 is TGTGCCAGCAGTTGGACAGGGTCCGAGCAGTACTTC.

The chain couples TRBV3-1 (or the pseudogene TRBV3-2) to TRBJ1-5; the D is unclear. This CDR3 comprises 12 residues. V lost 10 bases and J lost 9, with 16 bases in between. Germline V CDR1 and CDR2: LGHDT, YNNKEL (reference sequence). The CDR3 DNA is TGTGCCACCGGGGAGGGAAGTCGGCCCCAGCATTTT. This sequence encodes CATGEGSRPQHF.

The chain couples TRBV7-2 to TRBJ2-3; tentatively, D is TRBD2 (6 bases). Germline V gives CDR1 SGHTA, CDR2 FQGNSA. This CDR3 spans 15 amino acids. With 1 base removed from V and 2 bases from J, the gap between germline ends came to 10 bases. The CDR3 protein is CASSLGGTFTDTQYF. The CDR3 DNA sequence: TGTGCCAGCAGCTTAGGGGGGACTTTCACAGATACGCAGTATTTT.

V usage is TRBV19 and J usage is TRBJ1-1; D is unclear. V was pared by 5 bases and J by 5 bases, with 9 bases between. Germline assignment: CDR1 LNHDA and CDR2 SQIVND (reference sequence). The CDR3 spans 12 residues. CDR3: CASSVEGTEAFF. CDR3 DNA: TGTGCCAGTAGTGTTGAGGGAACTGAAGCTTTCTTT.

V usage is TRBV5-1 and J usage is TRBJ1-2; tentative D call: TRBD1 (5 bases). V was pared by 0 bases and J by 4 bases, with 13 bases between. Germline lookup yields CDR1 SGHRS and CDR2 YFSETQ. The CDR3 has 15 amino acids. The CDR3 nucleotides read TGCGCCAGCAGCTTGGACCGACAGCTAGGCTATGGCTACACCTTC. Translating it yields CASSLDRQLGYGYTF.

The rearrangement joins TRBV7-2 to TRBJ2-7; D is possibly TRBD1 (5 bases). The V and J ends lost 0 bases and 6 bases respectively, with 12 bases between them. CDR3 length: 14 residues. CDR1 is SGHTA and CDR2 is FQGNSA in the germline V gene. As DNA, the CDR3 is TGTGCCAGCAGCTTAGCGGGAAGGGGCGGCGAGCAGTACGTC. This sequence encodes CASSLAGRGGEQYV.

This clone was recorded only once. This chain joins TRBV7-8 and TRBJ1-3; no reliable D call. Germline CDR1 and CDR2: SGHVS and FQNEAQ. This CDR3 contains 17 residues. Trimming took 5 bases from V and 1 from J, leaving 18 bases between them. The CDR3, as DNA: TGTGCCAGCAGCCCATCGGAGCCTCGGTTATCTGGAAACACCATATATTTT. It yields the protein CASSPSEPRLSGNTIYF.

This clone was recorded only once. CDR3 bases: TGTGCCACCAGCAGAGGAGCCGGGACAGCTGGAAACACCATATATTTT. Translating gives CATSRGAGTAGNTIYF. The chain couples TRBV15 to TRBJ1-3; 7 bases map to TRBD1. Germline CDR1 LNHNV, CDR2 YYDKDF (reference sequence). The CDR3 consists of 16 residues. V shed 1 base and J 2 bases; nucleotides not matched to a gene: 5.

The rearrangement joins TRBV28 to TRBJ1-2, with D uncertain. The CDR3 extends over 12 amino acids. V was shortened by 2 bases and J by 5 bases, with 6 bases between the two germline ends. CDR1 is MDHEN, CDR2 SYDVKM, per germline. CDR3 DNA: TGTGCCAGCAGTTTAAACAGATATGGCTACACCTTC. It codes for CASSLNRYGYTF.

This rearrangement joins TRBV24-1 to TRBJ1-4; 7 bases match TRBD1. The CDR3 runs to 14 residues. The germline V gene encodes CDR1 KGHDR and CDR2 SFDVKD. V gave up 3 bases and J gave up 7 bases; unmatched junction bases: 4. The DNA for the CDR3 is TGTGCCACCAGTGATCCCGCAGGGGGTGAAAAACTGTTTTTT. It codes for CATSDPAGGEKLFF.

The chain carries TRBV10-3 and TRBJ1-1; D might be TRBD1 (6 bases). This CDR3 region has 14 residues. V was trimmed by 4 bases and J by 5 bases, leaving 14 bases between them. Germline CDR1 and CDR2: ENHRY and SYGVKD. CDR3 amino acids: CAISAGQGRTEAFF. Written as DNA, the CDR3 is TGTGCCATCAGTGCAGGCCAGGGGCGAACTGAAGCTTTCTTT.

This chain joins TRBV3-1 (or the pseudogene TRBV3-2) and TRBJ2-1; 8 nucleotides align to TRBD2. V shed 1 base, J shed 6 bases, and the junction held 8 bases outside the gene matches. The CDR3 sequence is 16 residues long. CDR1 is LGHDT, CDR2 YNNKEL, per germline (reference sequence). Here the CDR3 reads CASSQARSGETNEQFF. The CDR3 bases are TGTGCCAGCAGCCAAGCACGTAGCGGGGAAACCAATGAGCAGTTCTTC.

This chain connects TRBV9 to TRBJ1-6, with no clear D. Trimming removed 1 base at V and 7 bases at J, with 3 bases between. Looked up from germline, CDR1 is SGDLS and CDR2 is YYNGEE. The CDR3 is made up of 12 amino acids. DNA for the CDR3: TGTGCCAGCAGCGTACCGAATTCACCCCTCCACTTT. This codes for CASSVPNSPLHF.

The table lists this clone with a count of one. The rearrangement links TRBV28 to TRBJ2-2; D is possibly TRBD1 (5 bases). CDR1 and CDR2 (germline): MDHEN, SYDVKM. The CDR3 covers 15 residues. V lost 1 base, J lost 5 bases, and 11 bases lay in between. CDR3 DNA sequence: TGTGCCAGCAGTTTATTTTATAAGGGGACCGGGGAGCTGTTTTTT. This translates into CASSLFYKGTGELFF.

V gene TRBV7-9 combines with J gene TRBJ1-1; a possible D gene is TRBD1 (5 bases). Germline V gene sequence: CDR1 SEHNR, CDR2 FQNEAQ (reference sequence). V was trimmed by 1 base and J by 3 bases, leaving 9 bases between them. The length of the CDR3 is 14 residues. The CDR3 spells CASSLVPTDTEAFF. Written as DNA, the CDR3 is TGTGCCAGCAGCTTAGTCCCGACAGACACTGAAGCTTTCTTT. The full variable domain, its missing parts supplied by reference TRBV7-9 and TRBJ1-1, is DTGVSQNPRHKITKRGQNVTFRCDPISEHNRLYWYRQTLGQGPEFLTYFQNEAQLEKSRLLSDRFSAERPKGSFSTLEIQRTEQGDSAMYLCASSLVPTDTEAFFGQGTRLTVV.

The table lists this clone with a count of one. DNA for the CDR3: TGTGCCAGCAGCTTCGGACTAGCGGGGGGAGTTTCCTACAATGAGCAGTTCTTC. Translation: CASSFGLAGGVSYNEQFF. The chain recombines TRBV11-2 with TRBJ2-1, with 14 bases fitting TRBD2. Per germline, CDR1 SGHAT and CDR2 FQNNGV. The trim removed 3 bases at V and 1 base at J, leaving 5 bases unmatched. This CDR3 region has 18 residues.

The chain employs TRBV28 and TRBJ1-6; D is perhaps TRBD1 (5 bases). The germline gives CDR1 MDHEN, CDR2 SYDVKM. The V end lost 6 bases, the J end lost 3 bases, and 12 bases lay between the germline ends. The CDR3 contains 15 residues. CDR3 sequence (DNA): TGTGCCAGCAGCACACAGGCCCACTATAATTCACCCCTCCACTTT. Encoded protein: CASSTQAHYNSPLHF. Variable domain in full (rest from reference TRBV28 and TRBJ1-6): DVKVTQSSRYLVKRTGEKVFLECVQDMDHENMFWYRQDPGLGLRLIYFSYDVKMKEKGDIPEGYSVSREKKERFSLILESASTNQTSMYLCASSTQAHYNSPLHFGNGTRLTVT.

J is TRBJ2-7 and V is TRBV1; the table's D gene call, TRBD1, was not cross checked with the DNA. TRBV1 is annotated as a pseudogene. The CDR3 spans 16 residues. This CDR3 reads CTSSQPPLGQGCEQYV. The CDR3 bases are TGCACCAGCAGCCAACCCCCTTTGGGACAGGGGTGCGAGCAGTACGTC.

V and J are TRBV12-3 or TRBV12-4 and TRBJ1-4; possible D gene TRBD1, 5 bases. Trimming removed 4 bases at V and 14 bases at J, with 11 bases between. The CDR3 spans 11 residues. CDR3 coding DNA: TGTGCCAGCAGTTCACAGGCGAAGCTGTTTTTT. Translation gives CASSSQAKLFF.

This clone is a singleton in its sample. V is TRBV18 and J is TRBJ1-1; 8 nucleotides agree with TRBD1. Germline assignment: CDR1 KGHSH and CDR2 LQKENI. The CDR3 consists of 15 residues. Trimming cost V 0 bases and J 2 bases; bases outside gene matches: 2. In DNA, the CDR3 is TGTGCCAGCTCACCACCGGCAGGGGGCAACACTGAAGCTTTCTTT. Amino acids: CASSPPAGGNTEAFF.

The chain employs TRBV20-1 and TRBJ1-1, with a possible D match to TRBD1 (5 bases). Germline CDR1 reads DFQATT; CDR2 reads SNEGSKA (reference sequence). The CDR3 has 11 residues. The germline V and J ends were trimmed by 3 bases and 12 bases, with 14 bases remaining between them. The CDR3 spells CSARGGSGSFF. CDR3 nucleotide sequence: TGCAGTGCTAGGGGGGGATCGGGTTCTTTCTTT.

The chain links TRBV5-1 to TRBJ2-7; 10 nucleotides match TRBD1. J gave up 6 bases and V 1 base, and 4 bases lay outside the gene matches. Germline V gene data show CDR1 as SGHRS and CDR2 as YFSETQ. The CDR3 runs to 14 residues. CDR3 DNA: TGCGCCAGCAGCTTGCCGACAGGGGGCAGCGAGCAGTACTTC. It encodes CASSLPTGGSEQYF.

In this sample, this clone turned up once. The chain couples TRBV10-3 to TRBJ2-3; 7 bases match TRBD2. Germline trimming cut 4 bases from V and 1 base from J; bases unmatched to any gene: 8. Germline CDR1 and CDR2: ENHRY and SYGVKD. This CDR3 has 16 residues. The CDR3 nucleotides read TGTGCCATCAGTGGAGGGAGGGGTTTCGGCACAGATACGCAGTATTTT. Protein: CAISGGRGFGTDTQYF.

CDR3 sequence reads: CASSFISGQETQYF. The CDR3 bases are TGTGCCAGTAGTTTCATTTCGGGCCAAGAGACCCAGTACTTC. The chain is built from TRBV19 and TRBJ2-5; D is ambiguous. Germline loops: CDR1 LNHDA, CDR2 SQIVND (reference sequence). The CDR3 extends over 14 amino acids. Trimming left V 5 bases short and J 1 base short, with 11 bases between.

The chain combines TRBV13 with TRBJ2-7; D is possibly TRBD1 (6 bases). The ends were cut back, 0 bases at V and 5 bases at J, with 11 bases in the middle. Germline lookup yields CDR1 PRHDT and CDR2 FYEKMQ (reference sequence). The CDR3 length is 14 residues. The CDR3 reads CASSLGLRGHEQYV. The CDR3 DNA sequence: TGTGCCAGCAGCTTAGGTCTCAGGGGCCACGAGCAGTACGTC.